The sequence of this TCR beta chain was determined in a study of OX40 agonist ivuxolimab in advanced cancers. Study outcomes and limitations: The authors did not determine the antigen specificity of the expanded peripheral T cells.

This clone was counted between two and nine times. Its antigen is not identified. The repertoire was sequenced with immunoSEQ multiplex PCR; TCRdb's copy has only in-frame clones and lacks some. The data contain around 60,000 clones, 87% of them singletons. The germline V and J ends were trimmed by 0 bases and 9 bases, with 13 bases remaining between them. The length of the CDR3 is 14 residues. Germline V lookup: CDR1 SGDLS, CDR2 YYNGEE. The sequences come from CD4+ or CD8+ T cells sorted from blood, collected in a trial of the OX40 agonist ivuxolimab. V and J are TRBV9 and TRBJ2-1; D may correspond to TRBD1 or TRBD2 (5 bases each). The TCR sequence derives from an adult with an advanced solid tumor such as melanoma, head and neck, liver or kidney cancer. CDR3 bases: TGTGCCAGCAGCGTAGATTGGTTCGGGGCTGAGCAGTTCTTC. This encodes CASSVDWFGAEQFF.